A selection of T cell receptor beta chains follows, all from one sample in a study of cytotoxic CD8 clonotypes in ibrutinib-treated CLL. TCRdb keeps only in-frame clones here, not all; method: immunoSEQ multiplex PCR. The sample comprises almost 85,000 clones, more than 70% of which are singletons, and less than 6.5% rests with the top ten. The source material was PBMCs, sampled before ibrutinib treatment. Receptors were obtained from a human donor with chronic lymphocytic leukemia. Each CDR3 is given without its conserved first and last residue. Clone size appears in some rows only: once, few, many, or a class for an expanded clone.

V: TRBV9; J: TRBJ2-3; size: .; CDR3: ASSGSGSRTDTQY
V: TRBV28; J: TRBJ1-2; size: .; CDR3: ASSSDRGVNGYT
V: TRBV5-4; J: TRBJ1-2; size: .; CDR3: ASSSKQTGGVGYT
V: TRBV9; J: TRBJ1-1; size: .; CDR3: ASSVVTGGTEAF
V: TRBV27; J: TRBJ2-1; size: .; CDR3: ASSLSPDNEQF
V: TRBV5-1; J: TRBJ2-7; size: once; CDR3: ASSDQTAYEQY
V: TRBV6-5; J: TRBJ2-7; size: .; CDR3: ASSYLPPVTYEQY
V: TRBV6-5; J: TRBJ1-1; size: few; CDR3: ASSFTGGSTEAF
V: TRBV18; J: TRBJ2-7; size: .; CDR3: ASSPISPTGDEQY
V: TRBV27; J: TRBJ2-3; size: few; CDR3: ASSPVSLDLYATDTQY
V: TRBV13; J: TRBJ2-1; size: .; CDR3: ASSLEGRLAANNEQF
V: TRBV6-1; J: TRBJ1-1; size: .; CDR3: ASSIRTEAF
V: TRBV13; J: TRBJ1-3; size: .; CDR3: ASSSIRDSSGNTIY
V: TRBV5-1; J: TRBJ1-1; size: .; CDR3: ASSLAGNRMNTEAF
V: TRBV6-1; J: TRBJ2-7; size: few; CDR3: ASSAPTAPIPYEQY
V: TRBV9; J: TRBJ2-2; size: .; CDR3: ASSAQQGGFGTGELF
V: TRBV5-6; J: TRBJ1-5; size: once; CDR3: ASSSNGGGQPQH
V: TRBV5-1; J: TRBJ2-7; size: medium-sized; CDR3: ASSLGPGYEQY
V: TRBV18; J: TRBJ2-2; size: once; CDR3: ASSPRQGGTGELF
V: TRBV4-3; J: TRBJ2-7; size: .; CDR3: ASSQEPATGITYEQY
V: TRBV19; J: TRBJ2-4; size: .; CDR3: ASSSFSGLAKNIQY